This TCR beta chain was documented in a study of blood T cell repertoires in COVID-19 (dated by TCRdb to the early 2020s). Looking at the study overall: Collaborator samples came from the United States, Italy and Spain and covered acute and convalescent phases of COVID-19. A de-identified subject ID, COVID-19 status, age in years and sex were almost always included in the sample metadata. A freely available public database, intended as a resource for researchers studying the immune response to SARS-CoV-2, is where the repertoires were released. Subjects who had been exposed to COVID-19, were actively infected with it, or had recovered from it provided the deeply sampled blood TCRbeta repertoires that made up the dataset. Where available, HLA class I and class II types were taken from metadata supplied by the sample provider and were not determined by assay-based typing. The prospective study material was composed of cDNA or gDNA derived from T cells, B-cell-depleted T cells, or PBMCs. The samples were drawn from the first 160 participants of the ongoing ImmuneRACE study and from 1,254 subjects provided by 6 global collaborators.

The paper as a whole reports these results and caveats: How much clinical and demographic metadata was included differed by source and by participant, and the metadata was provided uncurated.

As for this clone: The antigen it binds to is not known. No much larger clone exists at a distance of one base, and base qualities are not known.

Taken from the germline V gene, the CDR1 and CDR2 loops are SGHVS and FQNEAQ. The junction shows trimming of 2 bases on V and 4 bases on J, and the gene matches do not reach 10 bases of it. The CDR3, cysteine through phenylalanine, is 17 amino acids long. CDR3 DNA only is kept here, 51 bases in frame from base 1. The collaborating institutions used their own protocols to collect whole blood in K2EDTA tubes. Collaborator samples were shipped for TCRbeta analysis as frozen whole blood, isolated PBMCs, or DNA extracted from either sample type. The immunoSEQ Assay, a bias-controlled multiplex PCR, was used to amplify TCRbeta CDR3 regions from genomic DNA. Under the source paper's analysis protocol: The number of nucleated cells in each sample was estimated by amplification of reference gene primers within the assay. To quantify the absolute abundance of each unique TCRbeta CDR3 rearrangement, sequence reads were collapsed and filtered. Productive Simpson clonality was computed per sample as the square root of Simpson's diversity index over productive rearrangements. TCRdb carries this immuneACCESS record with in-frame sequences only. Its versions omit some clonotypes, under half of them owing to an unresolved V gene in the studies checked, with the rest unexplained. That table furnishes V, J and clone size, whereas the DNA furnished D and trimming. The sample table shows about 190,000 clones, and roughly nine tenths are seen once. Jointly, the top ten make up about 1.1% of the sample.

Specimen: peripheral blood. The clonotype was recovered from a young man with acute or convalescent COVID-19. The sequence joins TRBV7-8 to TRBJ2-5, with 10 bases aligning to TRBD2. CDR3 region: CASSLWILAGVRETQYF. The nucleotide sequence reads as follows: TGTGCCAGCAGCTTATGGATCCTAGCGGGAGTTCGAGAGACCCAGTACTTC.